This section outlines one T cell receptor beta chain sequence together with its context. The CDR3 spans 14 residues. CDR1 and CDR2 from the germline V gene are MNHEY and SMNVEV (reference sequence). Between the trimmed V and J ends, which lost 3 bases and 2 bases, there was a span of 10 bases. The source of the sample is a study of blood T cells in healthy people across ages. Next came a second PCR, run for roughly 7 to 12 cycles, which used a sample-barcoded 5' primer along with a J-beta primer mix. Using its own MiXCR run on the 5' RACE reads, TCRdb lists one record per CDR3 protein. The table includes about 800,000 distinct CDR3 sequences, about 25% detected once. In addition, the sample was reused for a study of T cells of mothers and their children.

The sample consisted of blood. The chain has TRBV27 and TRBJ1-2; D is unclear. The sequence was obtained from a boy younger than 18 in good health. The CDR3 is CASSLRLQNYGYTF. CDR3 DNA: TGTGCCAGCAGTTTGCGTCTCCAAAACTATGGCTACACCTTC.